These T cell receptor beta chains were read from a single sample in a study of regulatory T cells in long-lasting Graves disease. Using its own MiXCR run on the multiplex PCR reads, TCRdb lists one record per CDR3 protein. This table holds 250,000 or so distinct CDR3 sequences, around 20% found once. Sequences were derived from peripheral blood mononuclear cells (PBMCs), sampled at new diagnosis, from a patient treated with antithyroid drugs. These TCRs come from a female donor with Graves disease. Each CDR3 is given with its conserved first and last residue. D genes are given only for firm matches. Rows give clone size only sometimes, using once, few, many, or a class for an expanded clone.

clone size | J gene | V gene | D gene | CDR3 DNA | CDR3 protein
many | TRBJ1-5 | TRBV19 | - | TGTGCCAGTAGTATCTCGTCGGGGAATAGCAATCAGCCCCAGCATTTT | CASSISSGNSNQPQHF
many | TRBJ2-7 | TRBV5-1 | TRBD1 | TGCGCCAGCAGCGGGACAGGGGGTCAATCCTACGAGCAGTACTTC | CASSGTGGQSYEQYF
- | TRBJ2-7 | TRBV24-1 | - | TGTGCCACCAGTGACGCCGGACGGCCCCACGAGCAGTACTTC | CATSDAGRPHEQYF
many | TRBJ1-2 | TRBV20-1 | TRBD1 | TGCAGTGCTAGAGGACAGGGTGGTATATATGGCTACACCTTC | CSARGQGGIYGYTF
many | TRBJ2-5 | TRBV6-1 | - | TGTGCCAGCAGCCGTCAGACAGGTCTCCAAGAGACCCAGTACTTC | CASSRQTGLQETQYF
many | TRBJ2-3 | TRBV7-2 | TRBD2 | TGTGCCAGCAGCTTGAGCGGGGGGGGGTCCCTTAACACAGATACGCAGTATTTT | CASSLSGGGSLNTDTQYF
- | TRBJ2-7 | TRBV4-1 | - | TGCGCCAGCAGCCCGGGACACCTCTACGAGCAGTACTTC | CASSPGHLYEQYF
many | TRBJ2-7 | TRBV18 | TRBD2 | TGTGCCAGCTCACCCCTAGGTGGGGGGGACTACGAGCAGTACTTC | CASSPLGGGDYEQYF
- | TRBJ2-7 | TRBV28 | TRBD1 | TGTGCCAGCAGCTTCCCCGGGACAGGGACTTCCTACGAGCAGTACTTC | CASSFPGTGTSYEQYF
- | TRBJ1-2 | TRBV12-3/TRBV12-4 | - | TGTGCCAGCAGCGAATCGACAGTATATGGCTACACCTTC | CASSESTVYGYTF
many | TRBJ1-2 | TRBV20-1 | - | TGCAGTGCTAGACAGGGTGGAACTAACTATGGCTACACCTTC | CSARQGGTNYGYTF
many | TRBJ2-1 | TRBV20-1 | - | TGCAGTGCTTCCCACACCAATGAGCAGTTCTTC | CSASHTNEQFF
many | TRBJ2-1 | TRBV12-3/TRBV12-4 | - | TGTGCCAGCTGGCGGGTCTACAATGAGCAGTTCTTC | CASWRVYNEQFF
many | TRBJ2-7 | TRBV6-2/TRBV6-3 | - | TGTGCCAGCAGAAGGACAGGGCGGGGGTACGAGCAGTACTTC | CASRRTGRGYEQYF
many | TRBJ2-5 | TRBV3-1 | TRBD2 | TGTGCCAGCAGCCAAGGATCGGGGGGGCAAGAGACCCAGTACTTC | CASSQGSGGQETQYF
many | TRBJ2-3 | TRBV24-1 | TRBD1 | TGTGCCACCAGATCAAAGGACAGGGGGCTGTGGACAGATACGCAGTATTTT | CATRSKDRGLWTDTQYF
- | TRBJ1-1 | TRBV6-5 | - | TGTGCCAGCAGTTACTCTTTGTCTACTGAAGCTTCCTTT | CASSYSLSTEASF
- | TRBJ2-1 | TRBV20-1 | TRBD2 | TGCAGTGCCGTAACTAGCGGGGGGGCTGAGCAGTTCTTC | CSAVTSGGAEQFF
- | TRBJ1-2 | TRBV27 | - | TGTGCCAGCAGTTTACTGCCGGGGCCGCAGAGTGGCTACACCTTC | CASSLLPGPQSGYTF
many | TRBJ2-2 | TRBV7-2 | - | TGTGCCAGCAGACCTAACGCGAACACCGGGGAGCTGTTTTTT | CASRPNANTGELFF
many | TRBJ1-5 | TRBV15 | - | TGTGCCACCAGCAGACAGGGCTCTCAGCCCCAGCATTTT | CATSRQGSQPQHF
many | TRBJ1-1 | TRBV27 | - | TGTGCCAGCAGTTTGAAAACCCAGGGGATGAACACTGAAGCTTTCTTT | CASSLKTQGMNTEAFF
many | TRBJ2-1 | TRBV6-5 | - | TGTGCCAGCAGTTATGGGGTTCAAGATGAGCAGTTCTTC | CASSYGVQDEQFF
many | TRBJ2-3 | TRBV2 | - | TGTGCCAGCAGGGGGAGGATAGCGGATGGAGATACGCAGTATTTT | CASRGRIADGDTQYF
- | TRBJ2-7 | TRBV9 | TRBD2 | TGTGCCAGCAGCGTAGGGGGGGGTTTCGAGCAGTACTTC | CASSVGGGFEQYF
many | TRBJ2-1 | TRBV5-1 | - | TGCGCCAGCAGCTTGACTGTTAGCTCCTACAATGAGCAGTTCTTC | CASSLTVSSYNEQFF
few | TRBJ2-1 | TRBV5-1 | - | TGCGCCAGCGGGGTTGAAATCAATGAGCAGTTCTTC | CASGVEINEQFF
- | TRBJ2-2 | TRBV5-1 | TRBD2 | TGCGCCAGCAGCTTTTTTAGCGGGGGAAACACCGGGGAGCTGTTTTTT | CASSFFSGGNTGELFF
few | TRBJ2-4 | TRBV4-1 | - | TGCGCCAGCAGCCCTACTTTAACAGGGTTACTAGCCAAAAACATTCAGTACTTC | CASSPTLTGLLAKNIQYF
many | TRBJ2-3 | TRBV11-2 | TRBD1 | TGTGCCAGCAGCCCATTGACAGGGGAAACAAGCACAGATACGCAGTATTTT | CASSPLTGETSTDTQYF
many | TRBJ1-1 | TRBV4-1 | TRBD1 | TGCGCCAGCAGCCAAGGACAGGGGAGATCGGGCACTGAAGCTTTCTTT | CASSQGQGRSGTEAFF
many | TRBJ2-1 | TRBV4-3 | TRBD2 | TGCGCCAGCCGCAAACTAGCGGGAGATTCTGGTGAGCAGTTCTTC | CASRKLAGDSGEQFF
- | TRBJ2-7 | TRBV5-5 | - | TGTGCCAGCAGCTTGGAAGGCGGGGTAATGGGTGAGCAGTACTTC | CASSLEGGVMGEQYF
many | TRBJ1-4 | TRBV28 | - | TGTGCCAGTGAACGACCGTCTCTGAAAGAAAAACTGTTTTTT | CASERPSLKEKLFF
- | TRBJ2-1 | TRBV20-1 | - | TGCAGTGCCCATGGCGGGTACAATGAGCAGTTCTTC | CSAHGGYNEQFF
few | TRBJ2-1 | TRBV12-3/TRBV12-4 | TRBD1 | TGTGCCAGCAGTTTAGGGGACAGACGATACAATGAGCAGTTCTTC | CASSLGDRRYNEQFF
- | TRBJ2-2 | TRBV25-1 | - | TGTGCCAGCAGTGACACCCCTGGCCCCGGGGAGCTGTTTTTT | CASSDTPGPGELFF
many | TRBJ2-1 | TRBV10-3 | TRBD2 | TGTGCCATCAGTGACCCTAGCGGTTACAATGAGCAGTTCTTC | CAISDPSGYNEQFF
many | TRBJ2-7 | TRBV6-5 | TRBD2 | TGTGCCAGCAGTTACCAAACGGGAGGCCCCTACGAGCAGTACTTC | CASSYQTGGPYEQYF
many | TRBJ2-4 | TRBV7-9 | - | TGTGCCAGCAGCTTAAGCGGACCCAACGATGCTAAAAACATTCAGTACTTC | CASSLSGPNDAKNIQYF
many | TRBJ2-4 | TRBV5-1 | - | TGCGCCAGCAGCTTGGAAGCAAGTAAAAACATTCAGTACTTC | CASSLEASKNIQYF
- | TRBJ2-3 | TRBV20-1 | TRBD1 | TGCAGTGCTAGTGACAGGGCACCAGATACGCAGTATTTT | CSASDRAPDTQYF
many | TRBJ2-3 | TRBV18 | - | TGTGCCAGCTCACGCGGGACAGGCACAGATACGCAGTATTTT | CASSRGTGTDTQYF
many | TRBJ2-1 | TRBV7-9 | TRBD2 | TGTGCCAGCAGCTCCCCCGCGGGGGGGCTCAATGAGCAGTTCTTC | CASSSPAGGLNEQFF
- | TRBJ2-7 | TRBV29-1 | TRBD1 | TGCAGCGTATACAGGGGTAGTGAGCAGTACTTC | CSVYRGSEQYF
many | TRBJ1-1 | TRBV7-9 | - | TGTGCCAGCAGCTTTGGTCAGGGATCGGCTTTCTTT | CASSFGQGSAFF
few | TRBJ2-4 | TRBV6-1 | TRBD2 | TGTGCCAGCAGTCCCTGGACTAGCGGGAGAAATGAGCAGTACTTC | CASSPWTSGRNEQYF
many | TRBJ1-5 | TRBV2 | TRBD1 | TGTGCCAGCAAGGGGCAGGGGGCAGGACAGCCCCAGCATTTT | CASKGQGAGQPQHF
once | TRBJ2-7 | TRBV7-3 | TRBD2 | TGTGCCAGGCTGCCTAGCGGTCTGTTATACGAGCAGTACTTC | CARLPSGLLYEQYF
few | TRBJ1-1 | TRBV4-1 | - | TGCGCCAGCAGCCACCGGGACACTGAAGCTTTCTTT | CASSHRDTEAFF
many | TRBJ2-7 | TRBV2 | - | TGTGCCAGCGCTAGGACCCCCTACGAGCAGTACTTC | CASARTPYEQYF
many | TRBJ2-1 | TRBV5-6 | - | TGTGCCAGCAGCCAGCCCGGGACACGGCTTTACAATGAGCAGTTCTTC | CASSQPGTRLYNEQFF
many | TRBJ2-7 | TRBV12-3/TRBV12-4 | - | TGTGCCAGCAGTTTGGGCGGGTGGGAGCAGTACTTC | CASSLGGWEQYF
many | TRBJ2-7 | TRBV18 | TRBD1 | TGTGCCAGCTCACCATCCGCCGGGACAGTCCTTTACTACGAGCAGTACTTC | CASSPSAGTVLYYEQYF
many | TRBJ2-3 | TRBV12-3/TRBV12-4 | - | TGTGCCAGCAGTGGGACCACAGATACGCAGTATTTT | CASSGTTDTQYF
many | TRBJ1-5 | TRBV28 | - | TGTGCCAGCAGTTTCCGCGGCAGGGTCGGTCAGCCCCAGCATTTT | CASSFRGRVGQPQHF
many | TRBJ1-5 | TRBV4-1 | - | TGCGCCAGCAGCCAAGATCGGGGCCAGCCCCAGCATTTT | CASSQDRGQPQHF